A single sample gave rise to the 3 T cell receptor beta chains below, sequenced in a study of T cells in Graves' hyperthyroidism and ophthalmopathy. TCR beta CDR3 region amplification was performed from RNA transcripts. The HTBI set primed first-round TCR CDR3 RT-PCR. A single record per CDR3 protein comes from TCRdb applying MiXCR to the multiplex PCR reads. This table has 300,000 to 500,000 distinct CDR3 sequences, 14% to 15% appearing once. The specimen sequenced was blood. All receptors come from a woman in her thirties with Graves' hyperthyroidism.

This clonotype was counted only a few times. The genes are TRBV5-1 and TRBJ2-2; D remains ambiguous. CDR3 length: 14 amino acids. V was trimmed by 2 bases and J by 5 bases, leaving 10 bases between them. Germline V gene data show CDR1 as SGHRS and CDR2 as YFSETQ. The CDR3 spells CASSFGSYTGELFF. DNA for the CDR3: TGCGCCAGCAGCTTCGGCAGTTATACCGGGGAGCTGTTTTTT.

Ten or more counts support this clonotype. V and J are TRBV27 and TRBJ2-6; D is ambiguous. The ends were cut back, 6 bases at V and 4 bases at J, with 10 bases in the middle. The CDR3 is made up of 14 amino acids. Germline V gene sequence: CDR1 MNHEY, CDR2 SMNVEV (reference sequence). CDR3 region: CASRARAGANVLTF. The DNA of the CDR3 is TGTGCCAGCAGAGCCCGGGCCGGGGCCAACGTCCTGACTTTC. Full variable domain (missing parts from reference TRBV27 and TRBJ2-6): EAQVTQNPRYLITVTGKKLTVTCSQNMNHEYMSWYRQDPGLGLRQIYYSMNVEVTDKGDVPEGYKVSRKEKRNFPLILESPSPNQTSLYFCASRARAGANVLTFGAGSRLTVL.

The chain links TRBV7-9 to TRBJ1-4; D is unresolved. The CDR3 loop spans 14 amino acids. Germline loops: CDR1 SEHNR, CDR2 FQNEAQ (reference sequence). V lost 0 bases and J 8 bases, leaving 10 bases between the germline ends. The CDR3 region has the DNA TGTGCCAGCAGCTTAGCGCAGACAAACGAAAAACTGTTTTTT. It translates to CASSLAQTNEKLFF. Full variable domain (rest looked up from reference TRBV7-9 and TRBJ1-4): DTGVSQNPRHKITKRGQNVTFRCDPISEHNRLYWYRQTLGQGPEFLTYFQNEAQLEKSRLLSDRFSAERPKGSFSTLEIQRTEQGDSAMYLCASSLAQTNEKLFFGSGTQLSVL.